Listed here are 8 T cell receptor beta chains from one sample, sequenced in a study of shared clonotypes between healthy human individuals. Sequenced by immunoSEQ multiplex PCR; TCRdb stores in-frame clones only, minus some. Here the sample spans more than 850,000 clones, more than 75% being singletons. Input material: memory CD4+ T cells from PBMCs. Subset here: CD45RA-negative fraction. The receptors originated from a man younger than 35 in good health. Some clones in this sample may be carry-over from other donors' samples.

This clone was recorded a few times. This sample also contains other DNA sequences that code for the same CDR3. This chain links TRBV6-1 with TRBJ1-1, with D uncertain. The V end was cut by 3 bases, the J end by 2 bases, with 7 bases between. Germline assignment: CDR1 MNHNS and CDR2 SASEGT. This CDR3 region has 13 residues. In nucleotides, the CDR3 is TGTGCCAGCAGTGAGGGCCTAAACACTGAAGCTTTCTTT. It yields the protein CASSEGLNTEAFF.

This clone has a single count. The V gene is TRBV10-3, the J gene TRBJ2-2; no firm D call. Germline V gives CDR1 ENHRY, CDR2 SYGVKD. The V end was cut by 0 bases, the J end by 6 bases, with 8 bases between. There are 14 residues in the CDR3. CDR3 in amino acids: CAISESLASGELFF. CDR3 nucleotides: TGTGCCATCAGTGAGTCTTTGGCGTCCGGGGAGCTGTTTTTT.

With regard to this clone: The CDR3 carries no conserved terminal phenylalanine or tryptophan, so it likely arises from a read error. The limits of the CDR3 on the DNA are not certain, so only TCRdb's listed CDR3 is given. The gene calls are TRBV29-1 and TRBJ2-3; TRBD1, as called in the table, went unchecked against the DNA. The CDR3 totals 8 residues, both ends included. Germline-derived CDR1 and CDR2 are SQVTM and ANQGSEA. Here the CDR3 reads CSANRALG.

The J gene is TRBJ2-7, the V gene TRBV5-1, with TRBD2 matching 9 bases. CDR1 and CDR2 (germline): SGHRS, YFSETQ. Trimming cost V 9 bases and J 1 base; bases outside gene matches: 8. This CDR3 is 14 amino acids long. This chain's CDR3 is CATSRLAESYEQYF. DNA for the CDR3: TGCGCCACCTCAAGACTAGCGGAATCCTACGAGCAGTACTTC.

Concerning this clone: Within the sample, other DNA sequences also encode this same CDR3. The chain links TRBV5-1 to TRBJ1-4, with 7 bases that match TRBD1. Trimming took 4 bases from V and 5 from J; bases not matched to a gene: 5. CDR3 length: 14 residues. Germline lookup yields CDR1 SGHRS and CDR2 YFSETQ. The CDR3 sequence: CASSGGQRNEKLFF. In DNA, the CDR3 is TGCGCCAGCAGCGGGGGACAGCGCAATGAAAAACTGTTTTTT. Full variable domain (outside the CDR3, taken from reference TRBV5-1 and TRBJ1-4): KAGVTQTPRYLIKTRGQQVTLSCSPISGHRSVSWYQQTPGQGLQFLFEYFSETQRNKGNFPGRFSGRQFSNSRSEMNVSTLELGDSALYLCASSGGQRNEKLFFGSGTQLSVL.

This chain joins TRBV5-6 and TRBJ1-2, with D possibly TRBD1 on 5 matching bases. The CDR3 runs to 18 residues. V was pared by 6 bases and J by 0 bases, with 24 bases between. CDR1 and CDR2 from the germline V gene are SGHDT and YYEEEE. As DNA, the CDR3 is TGTGCCAGCACCATCTCTCGGGGGAGGAGGCTAGCTAACTATGGCTACACCTTC. Protein: CASTISRGRRLANYGYTF.

The sample holds a few counts of this clone. The chain links TRBV7-2 to TRBJ1-3; D unclear. Trimming took 1 base from V and 4 from J, leaving 2 bases between them. The V gene's germline CDR1 is SGHTA and CDR2 FQGNSA. The CDR3 is 12 amino acids. CDR3 protein: CASSLVGNTIYF. The CDR3 DNA reads TGTGCCAGCAGCTTAGTGGGAAACACCATATATTTT.

This clone was counted a single time. V is TRBV5-8 and J is TRBJ1-2; 8 bases line up with TRBD1. The V segment lost 3 bases and the J segment 10 bases; nucleotides outside the gene matches: 8. The CDR3 spans 13 residues. Germline lookup yields CDR1 SGHTS and CDR2 YDEGEE. Here the CDR3 reads CASSSRDRRDYTF. The CDR3 DNA reads TGTGCCAGCAGCTCAAGGGACAGGCGTGACTACACCTTC.